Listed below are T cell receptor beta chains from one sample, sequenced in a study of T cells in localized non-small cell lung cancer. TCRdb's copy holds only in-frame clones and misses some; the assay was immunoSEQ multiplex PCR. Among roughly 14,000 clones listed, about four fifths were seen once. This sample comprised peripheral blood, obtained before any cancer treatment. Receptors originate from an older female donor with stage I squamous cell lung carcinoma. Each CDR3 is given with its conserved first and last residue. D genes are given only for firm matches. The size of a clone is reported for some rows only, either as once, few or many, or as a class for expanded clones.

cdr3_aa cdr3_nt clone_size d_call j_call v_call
CASSRDRGGETQYF TGTGCCAGCAGCAGAGACAGGGGAGGAGAGACCCAGTACTTC NA TRBD1 TRBJ2-5 TRBV5-8
CASSLVRQLKMNTEAFF TGTGCCAGCAGCTTGGTTCGGCAGCTTAAAATGAACACTGAAGCTTTCTTT NA NA TRBJ1-1 TRBV5-7
CASSPGTSWPQHF TGTGCCAGCAGTCCGGGGACCTCATGGCCCCAGCATTTT NA NA TRBJ1-5 TRBV27
CASSDLAGAVDTQYF TGTGCCAGCAGTGACTTAGCGGGGGCCGTAGATACGCAGTATTTT NA TRBD2 TRBJ2-3 TRBV6-4
CASSLEVDSYEQYF TGTGCCAGCAGCTTGGAAGTTGATTCCTACGAGCAGTACTTC NA NA TRBJ2-7 TRBV5-4
CASSLSLNYGYTF TGCGCCAGCAGCTTATCGCTTAACTATGGCTACACCTTC NA NA TRBJ1-2 TRBV5-1
CASSSYRQGSYNSPLHF TGTGCCAGCAGCTCCTACAGACAGGGGAGCTATAATTCACCCCTCCACTTT NA TRBD1 TRBJ1-6 TRBV7-2
CAWGTGARDEKLFF TGTGCCTGGGGGACAGGAGCCAGGGATGAAAAACTGTTTTTT NA TRBD1 TRBJ1-4 TRBV30
CASSLTSDSYEQYF TGTGCCAGCTCACTTACTAGCGACTCCTACGAGCAGTACTTC NA TRBD2 TRBJ2-7 TRBV18
CASSLPGRVTEAFF TGTGCCAGCAGCCTACCGGGCCGGGTAACCGAAGCTTTCTTT NA NA TRBJ1-1 TRBV11-2
CASSGGGYGYTF TGTGCCAGCAGTGGGGGCGGCTATGGCTACACCTTC NA NA TRBJ1-2 TRBV9
CATQGADNEKLFF TGTGCCACTCAGGGGGCCGATAATGAAAAACTGTTTTTT NA TRBD1 TRBJ1-4 TRBV19
CASGGQMNTEAFF TGCGCCAGCGGGGGGCAGATGAACACTGAAGCTTTCTTT NA NA TRBJ1-1 TRBV5-1
CASSSDPLGAGGANEKLFF TGTGCCAGCAGCTCAGACCCCTTGGGAGCAGGGGGTGCTAATGAAAAACTGTTTTTT NA TRBD1 TRBJ1-4 TRBV7-2
CASSYQDGGNEKLFF TGTGCCAGCAGTTACCAGGACGGCGGTAATGAAAAACTGTTTTTT few NA TRBJ1-4 TRBV6-6
CASSQRLIYNEQFF TGTGCCAGCAGTCAACGACTAATTTACAATGAGCAGTTCTTC NA NA TRBJ2-1 TRBV6-6
CSILSGYEQYF TGCAGCATCCTAAGCGGTTACGAGCAGTACTTC NA NA TRBJ2-7 TRBV29-1
CASSPGDGRSNEKLFF TGTGCCAGCAGCCCGGGGGATGGGCGGTCCAATGAAAAACTGTTTTTT NA NA TRBJ1-4 TRBV5-4
CASSLVGGSLNTEAFF TGTGCCAGCAGCTTAGTGGGGGGCAGCCTGAACACTGAAGCTTTCTTT NA NA TRBJ1-1 TRBV7-9
CASSVTRGRTNSPLHF TGTGCCAGCAGCGTGACTAGGGGGCGAACCAATTCACCCCTCCACTTT NA TRBD1 TRBJ1-6 TRBV28
CASSPSPGDTEAFF TGTGCCAGCAGCCCTTCCCCGGGCGACACTGAAGCTTTCTTT NA NA TRBJ1-1 TRBV7-2
CASSPGGRGGNEQFF TGTGCCAGCAGTCCCGGGGGCCGGGGGGGCAATGAGCAGTTCTTC few TRBD2 TRBJ2-1 TRBV6-5
CASSPLLALDSPGGTGELFF TGTGCCAGCAGTCCCCTCTTAGCTCTCGACTCCCCGGGGGGCACCGGGGAGCTGTTTTTT NA TRBD2 TRBJ2-2 TRBV13
CAISSGYEQYF TGTGCCATCAGTTCAGGGTACGAGCAGTACTTC NA NA TRBJ2-7 TRBV10-3
CASSQESIGFIRETQYF TGCGCCAGCAGCCAAGAAAGTATAGGCTTTATACGGGAGACCCAGTACTTC NA NA TRBJ2-5 TRBV4-1
CASGRGDYGEKLFF TGTGCCAGCGGGAGGGGGGACTATGGTGAAAAACTGTTTTTT NA NA TRBJ1-4 TRBV2
CASSDPTAWNEQFF TGTGCCAGCAGCGACCCGACGGCTTGGAATGAGCAGTTCTTC NA NA TRBJ2-1 TRBV9
CASSLGAPGNYGYTF TGTGCCAGCAGCTTGGGGGCACCGGGAAACTATGGCTACACCTTC NA NA TRBJ1-2 TRBV5-4
CASTARYQETQYF TGTGCCAGCACCGCGAGGTACCAAGAGACCCAGTACTTC NA NA TRBJ2-5 TRBV27
CASSLAGDYGYTF TGTGCCAGCAGCTTAGCGGGTGACTATGGCTACACCTTC NA NA TRBJ1-2 TRBV11-3
CAISDSRTASGNTIYF TGTGCCATCAGTGACTCCCGGACAGCCTCTGGAAACACCATATATTTT NA NA TRBJ1-3 TRBV10-3
CASSLAGPGAADYEQYF TGCGCCAGCAGCTTGGCAGGCCCGGGCGCGGCGGACTACGAGCAGTACTTC NA NA TRBJ2-7 TRBV5-1
CASSVTGYSNQPQHF TGTGCCAGCAGTGTGACAGGGTATAGCAATCAGCCCCAGCATTTT NA TRBD1 TRBJ1-5 TRBV6-1
CASSPQEAGNSPLHF TGTGCCAGCAGTCCGCAGGAGGCAGGAAATTCACCCCTCCACTTT few NA TRBJ1-6 TRBV6-4
CASSSQGTYEQYF TGTGCCAGCAGCTCACAGGGCACCTACGAGCAGTACTTC NA NA TRBJ2-7 TRBV11-3
CASSLRATTEAFF TGCGCCAGCAGCTTGCGGGCAACCACTGAAGCTTTCTTT NA NA TRBJ1-1 TRBV5-1
CASSGATYQETQYF TGTGCCAGCTCGGGGGCCACGTACCAAGAGACCCAGTACTTC NA NA TRBJ2-5 TRBV2
CASSPPLRAAKREAFF TGTGCCAGCAGCCCTCCTCTGAGGGCAGCGAAGCGAGAAGCTTTCTTT few NA TRBJ1-1 TRBV7-8
CASSSGRLNTEAFF TGTGCCAGCAGTTCAGGCCGGCTGAACACTGAAGCTTTCTTT once NA TRBJ1-1 TRBV6-5
CASSSPYYGYTF TGTGCCAGCAGCTCCCCCTACTATGGCTACACCTTC few NA TRBJ1-2 TRBV7-9
CASSLIPSIAREAFF TGTGCCAGCAGCTTGATACCCAGTATAGCACGGGAAGCTTTCTTT NA NA TRBJ1-1 TRBV5-8
CASSIWVEAFF TGTGCCAGTAGTATATGGGTTGAAGCTTTCTTT NA NA TRBJ1-1 TRBV19
CASSPTTNPETQYF TGTGCCAGCTCACCGACTACTAACCCGGAGACCCAGTACTTC NA NA TRBJ2-5 TRBV18
CASSEDGTGGYGYTF TGTGCCAGCAGCGAAGACGGGACAGGGGGTTATGGCTACACCTTC NA TRBD1 TRBJ1-2 TRBV11-2
CASRPGTSADEQFF TGTGCCAGCAGACCCGGGACTAGTGCGGATGAGCAGTTCTTC once TRBD2 TRBJ2-1 TRBV2
CASSEAPGREGYTF TGTGCCAGCAGTGAAGCACCAGGGCGGGAAGGCTACACCTTC once NA TRBJ1-2 TRBV6-1
CASSYGGEGTNEKLFF TGTGCCAGCAGCTACGGGGGGGAGGGAACTAATGAAAAACTGTTTTTT NA NA TRBJ1-4 TRBV11-1
CASSVEGGMNTEAFF TGTGCCAGCAGCGTAGAGGGGGGGATGAACACTGAAGCTTTCTTT NA NA TRBJ1-1 TRBV9
CASSLVGGGTDTQYF TGTGCCAGCAGCTTAGTCGGGGGGGGAACAGATACGCAGTATTTT NA TRBD2 TRBJ2-3 TRBV7-7
CASSLTGDLYGYTF TGTGCCAGCAGCTTGACAGGGGACCTCTATGGCTACACCTTC NA TRBD1 TRBJ1-2 TRBV5-6
CASSLGRQGNEKLFF TGTGCCAGCAGCTTAGGCCGACAGGGGAATGAAAAACTGTTTTTT NA TRBD1 TRBJ1-4 TRBV7-2
CASSPQGRVTEAFF TGTGCCAGCTCACCACAGGGCAGGGTCACTGAAGCTTTCTTT NA NA TRBJ1-1 TRBV18